What follows describes a single T cell receptor beta chain. What it binds is not known. This record belongs to a study of response to subunit inactivated influenza vaccine. Study-level findings and limits: The authors proposed limited new T cell recruitment per seasonal influenza vaccination.

TCRdb analysed the RT-PCR reads with MiXCR anew, one entry per CDR3 protein. Of roughly 670,000 distinct CDR3 sequences in the sample, 12% to 15% were seen once. The TCR comes from a man aged 45-65 years who received an inactivated influenza vaccine. The source material was PBMCs from blood, sampled around 14 days before vaccination.

Here the CDR3 reads CSVVGLGETQYF. The CDR3 nucleotides are TGCAGCGTTGTTGGGCTCGGAGAGACCCAGTACTTC. V and J are TRBV29-1 and TRBJ2-5; no reliable D call. The ends were cut back, 4 bases at V and 4 bases at J, with 10 bases in the middle. This CDR3 contains 12 residues. Looked up from germline, CDR1 is SQVTM and CDR2 is ANQGSEA.